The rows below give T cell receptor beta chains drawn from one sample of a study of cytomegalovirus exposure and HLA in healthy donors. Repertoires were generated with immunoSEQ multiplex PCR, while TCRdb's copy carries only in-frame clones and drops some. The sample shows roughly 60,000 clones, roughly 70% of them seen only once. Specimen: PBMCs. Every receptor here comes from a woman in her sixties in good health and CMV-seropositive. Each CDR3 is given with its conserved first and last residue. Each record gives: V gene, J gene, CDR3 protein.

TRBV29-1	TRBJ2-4	CSVVGTGSKNIQYF
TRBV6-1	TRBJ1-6	CASSAEGSAPLHF
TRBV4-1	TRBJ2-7	CASSPGTGIYEQYF
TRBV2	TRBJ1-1	CASIRQGVYAFF
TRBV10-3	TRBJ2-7	CAISELAGGPGYEQYF
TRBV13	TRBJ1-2	CASSHDRAGYTF
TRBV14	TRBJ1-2	CASSQAGSGSAYGYTF
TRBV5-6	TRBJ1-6	CASSTAGVVNSPLHF
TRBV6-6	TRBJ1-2	CASGVGGAGYTF
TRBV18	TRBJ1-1	CASSPPLTGNTEAFF
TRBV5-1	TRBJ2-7	CASSSGTGDEQYF
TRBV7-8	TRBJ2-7	CASSFNRGVYEQYF
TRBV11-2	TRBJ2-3	CASSAGQGASTSTDTQYF
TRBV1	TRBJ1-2	CTSSQDRVWTVFYGYTF
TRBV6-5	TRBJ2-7	CASSSLYEQYF
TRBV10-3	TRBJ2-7	CARTGGYEQYF
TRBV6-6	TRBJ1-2	CASSPIQGKDGYTF
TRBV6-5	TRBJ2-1	CASTRLAGYNEQFF
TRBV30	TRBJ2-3	CAWSESRGSTQYF
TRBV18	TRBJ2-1	CASSPGTGDNEQFF